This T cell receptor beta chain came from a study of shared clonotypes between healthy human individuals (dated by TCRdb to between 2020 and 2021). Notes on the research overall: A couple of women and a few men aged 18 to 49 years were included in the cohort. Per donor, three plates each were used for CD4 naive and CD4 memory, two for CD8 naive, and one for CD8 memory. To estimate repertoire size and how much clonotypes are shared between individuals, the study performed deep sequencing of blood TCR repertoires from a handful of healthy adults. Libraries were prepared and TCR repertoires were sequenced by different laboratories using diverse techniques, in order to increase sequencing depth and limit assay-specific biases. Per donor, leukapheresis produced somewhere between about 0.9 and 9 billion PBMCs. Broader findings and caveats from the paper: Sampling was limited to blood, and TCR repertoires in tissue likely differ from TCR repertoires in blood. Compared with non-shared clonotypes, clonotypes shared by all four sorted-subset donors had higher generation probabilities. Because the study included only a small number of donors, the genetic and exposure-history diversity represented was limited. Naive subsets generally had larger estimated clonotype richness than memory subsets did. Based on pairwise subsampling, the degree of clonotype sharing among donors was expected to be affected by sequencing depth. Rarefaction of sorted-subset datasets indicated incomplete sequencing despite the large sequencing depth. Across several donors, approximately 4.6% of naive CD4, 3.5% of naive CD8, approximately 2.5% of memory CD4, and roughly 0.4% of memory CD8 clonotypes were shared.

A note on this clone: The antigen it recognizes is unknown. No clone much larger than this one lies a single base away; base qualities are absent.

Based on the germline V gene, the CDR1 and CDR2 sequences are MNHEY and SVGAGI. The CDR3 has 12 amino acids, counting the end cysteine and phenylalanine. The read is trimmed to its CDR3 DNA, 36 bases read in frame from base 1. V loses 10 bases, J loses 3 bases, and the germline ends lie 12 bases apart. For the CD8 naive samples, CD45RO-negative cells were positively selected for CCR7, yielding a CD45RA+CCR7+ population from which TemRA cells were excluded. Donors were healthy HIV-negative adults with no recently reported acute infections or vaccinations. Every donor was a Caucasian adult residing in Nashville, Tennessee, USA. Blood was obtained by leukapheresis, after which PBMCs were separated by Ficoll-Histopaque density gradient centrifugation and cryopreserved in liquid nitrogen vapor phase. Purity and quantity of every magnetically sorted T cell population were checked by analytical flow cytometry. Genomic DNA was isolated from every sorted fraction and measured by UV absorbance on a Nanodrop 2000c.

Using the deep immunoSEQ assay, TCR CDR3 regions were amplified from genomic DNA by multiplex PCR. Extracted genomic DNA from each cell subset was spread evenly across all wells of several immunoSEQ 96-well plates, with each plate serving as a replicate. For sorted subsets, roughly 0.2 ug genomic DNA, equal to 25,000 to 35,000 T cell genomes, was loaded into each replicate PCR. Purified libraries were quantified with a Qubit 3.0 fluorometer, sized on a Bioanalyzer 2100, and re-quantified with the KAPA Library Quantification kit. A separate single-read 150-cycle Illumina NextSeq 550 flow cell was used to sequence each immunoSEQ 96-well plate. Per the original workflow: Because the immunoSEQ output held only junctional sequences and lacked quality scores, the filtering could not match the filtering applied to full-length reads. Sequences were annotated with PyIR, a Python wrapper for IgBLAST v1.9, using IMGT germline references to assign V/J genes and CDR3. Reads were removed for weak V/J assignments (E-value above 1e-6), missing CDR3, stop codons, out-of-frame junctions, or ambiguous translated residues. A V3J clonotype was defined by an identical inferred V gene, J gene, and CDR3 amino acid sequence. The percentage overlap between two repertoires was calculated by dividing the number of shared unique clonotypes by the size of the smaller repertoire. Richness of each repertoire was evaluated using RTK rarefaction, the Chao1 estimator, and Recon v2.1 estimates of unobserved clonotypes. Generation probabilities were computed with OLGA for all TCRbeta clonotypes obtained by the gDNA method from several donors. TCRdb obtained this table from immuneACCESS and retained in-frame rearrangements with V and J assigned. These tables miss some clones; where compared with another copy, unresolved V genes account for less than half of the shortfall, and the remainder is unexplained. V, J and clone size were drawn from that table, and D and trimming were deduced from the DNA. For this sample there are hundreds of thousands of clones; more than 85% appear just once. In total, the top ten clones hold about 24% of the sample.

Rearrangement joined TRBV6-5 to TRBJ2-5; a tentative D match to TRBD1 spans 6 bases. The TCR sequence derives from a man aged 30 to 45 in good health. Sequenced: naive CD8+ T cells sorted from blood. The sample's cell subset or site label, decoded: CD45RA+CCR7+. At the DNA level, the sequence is TGTGCCACCCTCAACAGGGAAGAGACCCAGTACTTC. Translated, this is CATLNREETQYF.